Reported below is one T cell receptor beta chain. Its antigen is not identified. The source of the sample is a study of OX40 agonist ivuxolimab in advanced cancers. Study-level background: Patients assigned to dose escalation were diagnosed with hepatocellular carcinoma, melanoma, renal cell or head and neck cancer. Notes on the study in general: Determination of antigen specificity was not performed for the expanded peripheral T cells. Circulating CD4+ and CD8+ T cells showed clonal expansion by week 6 at 0.1 to 3.0 mg/kg. Low levels of normalized T-cell clonal expansion also appeared in some nonresponders.

TCRdb's copy holds only in-frame clones and misses some; the assay was immunoSEQ multiplex PCR. The table lists about 35,000 clones, 76% of them singletons, with 20% to 25% in the top ten. Between the trimmed V and J ends, which lost 8 bases and 0 bases, there was a span of 10 bases. The CDR3 runs 13 residues. Germline V lookup: CDR1 PRHDT, CDR2 FYEKMQ (reference sequence). V is TRBV13 and J is TRBJ1-2; D gene ambiguous. This clonotype was obtained from an adult with an advanced solid tumor such as melanoma, head and neck, liver or kidney cancer. The source was CD4+ or CD8+ T cells sorted from blood, collected in a trial of the OX40 agonist ivuxolimab. This CDR3 reads CASGRKANYGYTF. The CDR3 bases are TGTGCCAGCGGACGGAAAGCTAACTATGGCTACACCTTC.